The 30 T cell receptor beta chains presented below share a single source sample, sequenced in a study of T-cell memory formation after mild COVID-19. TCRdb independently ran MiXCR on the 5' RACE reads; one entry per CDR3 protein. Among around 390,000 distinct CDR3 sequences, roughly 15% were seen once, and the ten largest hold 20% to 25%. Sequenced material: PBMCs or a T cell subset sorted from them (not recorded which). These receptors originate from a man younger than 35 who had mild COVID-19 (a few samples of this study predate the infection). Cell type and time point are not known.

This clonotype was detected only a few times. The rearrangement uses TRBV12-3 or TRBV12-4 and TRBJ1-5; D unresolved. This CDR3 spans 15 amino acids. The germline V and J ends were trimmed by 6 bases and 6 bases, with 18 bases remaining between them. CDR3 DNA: TGTGCCAGCAGCCTAGTGGGAGGGTTGGGTCAGCCCCAGCATTTT. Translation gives CASSLVGGLGQPQHF.

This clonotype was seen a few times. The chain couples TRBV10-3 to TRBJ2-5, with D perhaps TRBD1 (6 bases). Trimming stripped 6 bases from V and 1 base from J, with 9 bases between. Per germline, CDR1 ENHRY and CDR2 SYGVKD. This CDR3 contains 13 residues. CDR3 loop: CAISQGPQETQYF. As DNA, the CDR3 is TGTGCCATCAGCCAGGGGCCCCAAGAGACCCAGTACTTC.

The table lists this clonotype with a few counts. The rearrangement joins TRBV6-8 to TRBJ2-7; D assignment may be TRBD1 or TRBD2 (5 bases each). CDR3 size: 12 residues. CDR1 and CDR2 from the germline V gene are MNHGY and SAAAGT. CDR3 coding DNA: TGTGCCAGCAGTACCCTTTCTACCAGGGAGAACGTC. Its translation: CASSTLSTRENV.

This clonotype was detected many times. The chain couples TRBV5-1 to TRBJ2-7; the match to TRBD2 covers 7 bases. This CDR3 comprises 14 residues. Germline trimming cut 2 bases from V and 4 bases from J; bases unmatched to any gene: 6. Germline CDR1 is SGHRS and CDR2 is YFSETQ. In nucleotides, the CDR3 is TGCGCCAGCAGCTTCCTGGGAGGGGATTACGAGCAGTACGTC. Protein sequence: CASSFLGGDYEQYV.

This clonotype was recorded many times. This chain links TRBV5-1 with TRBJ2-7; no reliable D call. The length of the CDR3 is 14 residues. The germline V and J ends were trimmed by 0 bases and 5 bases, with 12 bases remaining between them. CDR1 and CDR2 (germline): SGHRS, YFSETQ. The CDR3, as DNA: TGCGCCAGCAGCTTGGACCCGACGCCGAACGAGCAGTACGTC. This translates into CASSLDPTPNEQYV.

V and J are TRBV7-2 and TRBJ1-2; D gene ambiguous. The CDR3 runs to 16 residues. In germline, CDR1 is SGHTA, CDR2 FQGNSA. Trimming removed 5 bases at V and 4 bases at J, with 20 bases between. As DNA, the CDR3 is TGTGCCAGCAGCGCAGAGTTGGGGAATCCTAGCTATGGCTACACCTTC. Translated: CASSAELGNPSYGYTF.

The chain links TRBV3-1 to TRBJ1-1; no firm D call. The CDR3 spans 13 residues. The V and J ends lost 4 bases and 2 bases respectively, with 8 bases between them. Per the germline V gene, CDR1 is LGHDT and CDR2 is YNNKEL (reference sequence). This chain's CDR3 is CASSRRLNTEAFF. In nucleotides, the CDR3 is TGTGCCAGCAGCCGGCGCCTTAACACTGAAGCTTTCTTT. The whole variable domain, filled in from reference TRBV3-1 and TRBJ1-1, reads DTAVSQTPKYLVTQMGNDKSIKCEQNLGHDTMYWYKQDSKKFLKIMFSYNNKELIINETVPNRFSPKSPDKAHLNLHINSLELGDSAVYFCASSRRLNTEAFFGQGTRLTVV.

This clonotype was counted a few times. The CDR3 protein is CASSERDSNQPQHF. DNA for the CDR3: TGTGCCAGTAGTGAGAGGGATAGCAATCAGCCCCAGCATTTT. V and J are TRBV19 and TRBJ1-5; no clear D. The CDR3 sequence is 14 residues long. V lost 5 bases and J lost 0, with 8 bases in between. Germline CDR1 is LNHDA and CDR2 is SQIVND (reference sequence).

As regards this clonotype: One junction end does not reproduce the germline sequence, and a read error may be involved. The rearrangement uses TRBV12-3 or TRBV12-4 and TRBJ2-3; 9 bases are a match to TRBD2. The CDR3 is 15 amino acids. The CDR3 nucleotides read TGTGCCAGCAAAACAAGCGGGGGGCGCACAGATACGCAGTTTTTT. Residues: CASKTSGGRTDTQFF.

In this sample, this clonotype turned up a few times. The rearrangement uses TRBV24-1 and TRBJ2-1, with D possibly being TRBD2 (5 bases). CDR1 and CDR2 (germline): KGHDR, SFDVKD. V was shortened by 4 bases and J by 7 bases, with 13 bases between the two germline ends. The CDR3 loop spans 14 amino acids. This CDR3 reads CATSDSAAGNEQFF. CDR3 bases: TGTGCCACCAGTGACTCAGCGGCGGGTAATGAGCAGTTCTTC.

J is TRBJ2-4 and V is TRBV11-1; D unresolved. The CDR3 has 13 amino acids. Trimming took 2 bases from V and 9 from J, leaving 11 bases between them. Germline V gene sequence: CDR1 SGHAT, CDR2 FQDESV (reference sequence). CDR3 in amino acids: CASSLLGQGIQYF. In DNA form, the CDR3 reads TGTGCCAGCAGCTTATTAGGCCAAGGCATTCAGTACTTC.

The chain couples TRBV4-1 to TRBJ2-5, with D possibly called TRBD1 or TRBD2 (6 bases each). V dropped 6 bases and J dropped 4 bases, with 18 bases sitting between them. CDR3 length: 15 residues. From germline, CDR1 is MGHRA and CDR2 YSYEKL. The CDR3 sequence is CASRRVLGGPETQYF. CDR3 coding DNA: TGCGCCAGCAGACGGGTATTGGGGGGCCCAGAGACCCAGTACTTC.

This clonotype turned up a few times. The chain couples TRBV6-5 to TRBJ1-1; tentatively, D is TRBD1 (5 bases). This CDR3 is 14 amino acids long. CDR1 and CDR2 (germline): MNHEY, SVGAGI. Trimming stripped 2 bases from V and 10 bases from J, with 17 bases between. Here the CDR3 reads CASSYTGGKQRAFF. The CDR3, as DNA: TGTGCCAGCAGTTACACGGGGGGTAAGCAGCGAGCTTTCTTT.

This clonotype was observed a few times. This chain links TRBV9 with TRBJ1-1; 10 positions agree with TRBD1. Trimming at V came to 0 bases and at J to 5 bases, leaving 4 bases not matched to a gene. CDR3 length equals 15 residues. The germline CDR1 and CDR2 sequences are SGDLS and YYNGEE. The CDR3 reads CASSVGTGGRTEAFF. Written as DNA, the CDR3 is TGTGCCAGCAGCGTAGGGACAGGGGGTCGGACTGAAGCTTTCTTT.

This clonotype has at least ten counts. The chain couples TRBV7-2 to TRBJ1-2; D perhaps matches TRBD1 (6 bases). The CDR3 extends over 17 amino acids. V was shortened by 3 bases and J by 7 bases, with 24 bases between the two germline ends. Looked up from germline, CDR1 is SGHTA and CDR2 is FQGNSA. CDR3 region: CASSFQAPATGYGGYTF. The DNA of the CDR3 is TGTGCCAGCAGCTTCCAAGCCCCGGCGACAGGATACGGTGGCTACACCTTC.

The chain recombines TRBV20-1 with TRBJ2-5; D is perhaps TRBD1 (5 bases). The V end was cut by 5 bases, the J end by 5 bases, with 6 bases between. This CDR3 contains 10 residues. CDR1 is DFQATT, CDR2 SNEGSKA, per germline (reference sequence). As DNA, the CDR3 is TGCAGTGCTCCAGGGGAGACCCAGTACTTC. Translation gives CSAPGETQYF.

The CDR3 coding sequence is TGCAGCGCACTAGACTCCCAAGAGACCCAGTACTTC. This sequence encodes CSALDSQETQYF. This sequence joins TRBV29-1 and TRBJ2-5, with a tentative D call TRBD2 (5 bases). The V end was cut by 7 bases, the J end by 1 base, with 10 bases between. In germline, CDR1 is SQVTM, CDR2 ANQGSEA. CDR3 size: 12 residues.

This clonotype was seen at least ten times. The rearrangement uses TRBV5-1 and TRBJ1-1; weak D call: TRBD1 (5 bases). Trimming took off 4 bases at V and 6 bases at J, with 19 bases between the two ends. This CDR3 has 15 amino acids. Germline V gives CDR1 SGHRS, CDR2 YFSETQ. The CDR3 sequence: CASSRTGDGSSEAFF. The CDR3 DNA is TGCGCCAGCAGCCGAACTGGGGACGGAAGTTCTGAAGCTTTCTTT.

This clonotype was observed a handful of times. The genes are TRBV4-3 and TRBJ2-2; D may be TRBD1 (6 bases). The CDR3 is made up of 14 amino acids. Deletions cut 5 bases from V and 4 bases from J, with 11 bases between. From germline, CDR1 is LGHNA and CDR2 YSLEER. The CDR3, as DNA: TGCGCCAGCAGCTTTCGCAGGGGCACCGGGGAGCTGTTTTTT. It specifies CASSFRRGTGELFF.

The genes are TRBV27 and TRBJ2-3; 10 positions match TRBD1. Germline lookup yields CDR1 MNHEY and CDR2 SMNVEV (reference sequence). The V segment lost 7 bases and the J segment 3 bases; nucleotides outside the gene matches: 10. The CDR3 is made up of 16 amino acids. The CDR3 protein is CASKGTGARWTDTQYF. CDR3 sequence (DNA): TGTGCCAGCAAAGGGACAGGGGCTCGGTGGACAGATACGCAGTATTTT.

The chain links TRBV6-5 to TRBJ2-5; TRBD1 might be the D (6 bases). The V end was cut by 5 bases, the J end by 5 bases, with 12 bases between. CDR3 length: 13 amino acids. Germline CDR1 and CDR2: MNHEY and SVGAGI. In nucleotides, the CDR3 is TGTGCCAGCAGTAACAGGGTTGCGGAGACCCAGTACTTC. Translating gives CASSNRVAETQYF.

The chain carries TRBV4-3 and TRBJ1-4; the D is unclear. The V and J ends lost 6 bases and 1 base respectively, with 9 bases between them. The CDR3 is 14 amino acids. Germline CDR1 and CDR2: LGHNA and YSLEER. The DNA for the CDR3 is TGCGCCAGCAGATACCGGGGAACTAATGAAAAACTGTTTTTT. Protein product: CASRYRGTNEKLFF.

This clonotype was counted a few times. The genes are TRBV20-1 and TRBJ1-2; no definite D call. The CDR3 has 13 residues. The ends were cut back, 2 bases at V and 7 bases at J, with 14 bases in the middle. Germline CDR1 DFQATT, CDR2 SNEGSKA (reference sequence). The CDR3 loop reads CSARSVQFGGYTF. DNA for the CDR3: TGCAGTGCTAGATCTGTACAATTCGGTGGCTACACCTTC.

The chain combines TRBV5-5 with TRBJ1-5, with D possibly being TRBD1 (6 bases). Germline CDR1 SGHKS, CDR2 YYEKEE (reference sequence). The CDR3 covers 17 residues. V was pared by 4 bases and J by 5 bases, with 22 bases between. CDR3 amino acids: CASSRTITTGYDQPQHF. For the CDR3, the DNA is TGTGCCAGCAGCAGAACCATAACAACAGGGTACGATCAGCCCCAGCATTTT. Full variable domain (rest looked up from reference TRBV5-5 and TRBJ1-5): DAGVTQSPTHLIKTRGQQVTLRCSPISGHKSVSWYQQVLGQGPQFIFQYYEKEERGRGNFPDRFSARQFPNYSSELNVNALLLGDSALYLCASSRTITTGYDQPQHFGDGTRLSIL.

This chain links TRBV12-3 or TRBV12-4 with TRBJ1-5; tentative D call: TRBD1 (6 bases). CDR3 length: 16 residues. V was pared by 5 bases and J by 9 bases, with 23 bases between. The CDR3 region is CASSQTTGFVNGPQHF. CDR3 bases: TGTGCCAGCAGTCAGACCACAGGGTTCGTAAATGGGCCCCAGCATTTT.

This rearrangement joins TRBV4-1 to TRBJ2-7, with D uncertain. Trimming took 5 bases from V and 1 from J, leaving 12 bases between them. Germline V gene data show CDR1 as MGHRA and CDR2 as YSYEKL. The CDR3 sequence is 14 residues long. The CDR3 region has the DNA TGCGCCAGCAGCGGCCGACACGGATCCTACGAGCAGTACGTC. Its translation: CASSGRHGSYEQYV.

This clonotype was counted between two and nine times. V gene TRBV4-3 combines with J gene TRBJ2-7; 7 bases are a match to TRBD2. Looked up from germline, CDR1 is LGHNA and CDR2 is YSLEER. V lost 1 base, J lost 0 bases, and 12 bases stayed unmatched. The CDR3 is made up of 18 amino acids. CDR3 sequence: CASSQGLASSGPSYEQYF. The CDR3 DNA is TGCGCCAGCAGCCAAGGTCTGGCGTCTAGCGGACCCTCCTACGAGCAGTACTTC.

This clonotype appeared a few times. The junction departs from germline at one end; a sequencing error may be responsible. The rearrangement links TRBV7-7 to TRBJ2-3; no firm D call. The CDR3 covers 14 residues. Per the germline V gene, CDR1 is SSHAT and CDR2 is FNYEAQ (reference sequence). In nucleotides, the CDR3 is TGTGCTAGCAGCCCACACCTAGGCGCAGATACGCAGTATTTT. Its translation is CASSPHLGADTQYF.

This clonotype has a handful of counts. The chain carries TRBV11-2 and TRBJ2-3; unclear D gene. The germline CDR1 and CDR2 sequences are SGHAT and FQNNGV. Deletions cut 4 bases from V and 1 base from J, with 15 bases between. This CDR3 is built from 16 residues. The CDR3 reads CASSSELAAGTDTQYF. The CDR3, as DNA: TGTGCCAGCAGCTCAGAACTGGCGGCAGGCACAGATACGCAGTATTTT.

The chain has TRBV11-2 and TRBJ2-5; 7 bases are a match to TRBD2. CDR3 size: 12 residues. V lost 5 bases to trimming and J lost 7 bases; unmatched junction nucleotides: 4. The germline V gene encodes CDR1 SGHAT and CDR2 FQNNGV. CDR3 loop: CASSPWEGTQYF. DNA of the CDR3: TGTGCCAGCAGCCCGTGGGAGGGGACCCAGTACTTC.